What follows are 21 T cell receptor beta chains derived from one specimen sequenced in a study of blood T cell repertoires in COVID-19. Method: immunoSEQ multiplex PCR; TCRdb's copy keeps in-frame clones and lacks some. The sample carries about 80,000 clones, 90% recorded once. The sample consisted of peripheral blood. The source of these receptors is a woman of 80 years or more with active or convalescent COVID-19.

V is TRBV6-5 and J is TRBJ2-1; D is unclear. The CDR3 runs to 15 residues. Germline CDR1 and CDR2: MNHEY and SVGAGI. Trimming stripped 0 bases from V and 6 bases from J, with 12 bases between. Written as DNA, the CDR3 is TGTGCCAGCAGTTACTCGATGAGTTTGTCCAATGAGCAGTTCTTC. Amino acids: CASSYSMSLSNEQFF.

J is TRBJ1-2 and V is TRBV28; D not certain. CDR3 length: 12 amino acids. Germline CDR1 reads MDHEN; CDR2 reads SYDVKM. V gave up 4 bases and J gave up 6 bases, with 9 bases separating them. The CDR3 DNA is TGTGCCAGCAGTTATAGTATGGATGGCTACACCTTC. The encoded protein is CASSYSMDGYTF.

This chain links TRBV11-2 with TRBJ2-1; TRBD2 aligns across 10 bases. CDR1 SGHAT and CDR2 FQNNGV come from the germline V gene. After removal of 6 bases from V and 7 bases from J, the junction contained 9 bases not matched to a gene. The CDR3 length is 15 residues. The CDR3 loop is CASSRDLAGANEQFF. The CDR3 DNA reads TGTGCCAGCAGTCGGGACCTAGCGGGAGCGAATGAGCAGTTCTTC. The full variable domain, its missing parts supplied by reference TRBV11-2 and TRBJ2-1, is EAGVAQSPRYKIIEKRQSVAFWCNPISGHATLYWYQQILGQGPKLLIQFQNNGVVDDSQLPKDRFSAERLKGVDSTLKIQPAKLEDSAVYLCASSRDLAGANEQFFGPGTRLTVL.

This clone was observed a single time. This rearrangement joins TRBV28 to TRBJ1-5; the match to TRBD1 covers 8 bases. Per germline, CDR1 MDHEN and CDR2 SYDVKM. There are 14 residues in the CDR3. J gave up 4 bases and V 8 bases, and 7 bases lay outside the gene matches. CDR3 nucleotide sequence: TGTGCCAGCCGTACGAGGACAGGGAATCAGCCCCAGCATTTT. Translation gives CASRTRTGNQPQHF. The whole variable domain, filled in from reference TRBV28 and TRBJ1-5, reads DVKVTQSSRYLVKRTGEKVFLECVQDMDHENMFWYRQDPGLGLRLIYFSYDVKMKEKGDIPEGYSVSREKKERFSLILESASTNQTSMYLCASRTRTGNQPQHFGDGTRLSIL.

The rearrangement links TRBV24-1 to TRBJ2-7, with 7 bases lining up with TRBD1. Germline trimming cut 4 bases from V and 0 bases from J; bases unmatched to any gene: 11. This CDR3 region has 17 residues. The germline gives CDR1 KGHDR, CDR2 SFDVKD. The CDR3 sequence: CATSEDPGQHRSYEQYF. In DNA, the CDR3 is TGTGCCACCAGTGAGGACCCGGGACAGCACCGCTCCTACGAGCAGTACTTC.

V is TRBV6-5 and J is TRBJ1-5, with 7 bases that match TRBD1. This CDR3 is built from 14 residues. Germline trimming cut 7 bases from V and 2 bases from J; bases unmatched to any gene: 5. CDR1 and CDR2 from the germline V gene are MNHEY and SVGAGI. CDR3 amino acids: CASTPGQGNQPQHF. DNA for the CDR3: TGTGCCAGCACCCCCGGACAGGGCAATCAGCCCCAGCATTTT.

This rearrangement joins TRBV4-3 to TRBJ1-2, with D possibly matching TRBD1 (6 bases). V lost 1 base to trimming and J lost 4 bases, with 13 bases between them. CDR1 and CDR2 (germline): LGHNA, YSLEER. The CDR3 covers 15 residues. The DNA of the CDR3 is TGCGCCAGCAGCCAAGGCAGGGGAGAGTTCTATGGCTACACCTTC. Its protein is CASSQGRGEFYGYTF.

CDR3 protein: CASSLADRGRYEQYF. In nucleotides, the CDR3 is TGTGCCAGCAGCTTAGCGGACAGGGGGAGGTACGAGCAGTACTTC. The chain carries TRBV11-1 and TRBJ2-7; 10 nucleotides match TRBD1. The length of the CDR3 is 15 residues. The V gene end was trimmed by 0 bases and the J gene end by 4 bases; junction bases not matched to a gene: 3. The germline gives CDR1 SGHAT, CDR2 FQDESV (reference sequence).

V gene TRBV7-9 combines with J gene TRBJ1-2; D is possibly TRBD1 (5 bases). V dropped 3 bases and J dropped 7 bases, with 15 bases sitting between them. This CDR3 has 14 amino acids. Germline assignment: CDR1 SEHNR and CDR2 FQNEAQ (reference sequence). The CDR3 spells CASSLRTQESGYTF. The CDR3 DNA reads TGTGCCAGCAGCTTGAGGACACAGGAGTCTGGCTACACCTTC.

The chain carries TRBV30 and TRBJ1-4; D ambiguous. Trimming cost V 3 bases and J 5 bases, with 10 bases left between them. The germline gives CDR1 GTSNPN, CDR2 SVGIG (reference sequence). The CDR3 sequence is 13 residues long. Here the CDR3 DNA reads TGTGCCTGGAGGGGGAGTGGAAATGAAAAACTGTTTTTT. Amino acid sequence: CAWRGSGNEKLFF. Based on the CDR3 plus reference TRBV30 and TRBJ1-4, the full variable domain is SQTIHQWPATLVQPVGSPLSLECTVEGTSNPNLYWYRQAAGRGLQLLFYSVGIGQISSEVPQNLSASRPQDRQFILSSKKLLLSDSGFYLCAWRGSGNEKLFFGSGTQLSVL.

The CDR3 here is CASSPTLPGHQSSYEQYF. CDR3 nucleotide sequence: TGTGCCAGCAGCCCCACCCTGCCGGGACACCAATCAAGCTACGAGCAGTACTTC. The chain has TRBV7-2 and TRBJ2-7; maybe TRBD1 (6 bases). CDR3 length: 18 amino acids. Looked up from germline, CDR1 is SGHTA and CDR2 is FQGNSA. V was clipped by 5 bases and J by 3 bases, with 26 bases between them.

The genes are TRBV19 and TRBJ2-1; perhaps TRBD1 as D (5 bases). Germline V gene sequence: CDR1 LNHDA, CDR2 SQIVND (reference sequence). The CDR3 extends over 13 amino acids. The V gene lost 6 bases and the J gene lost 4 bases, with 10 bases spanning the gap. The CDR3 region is CASSRVLYNEQFF. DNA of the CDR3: TGTGCCAGTAGCAGGGTCCTTTACAATGAGCAGTTCTTC.

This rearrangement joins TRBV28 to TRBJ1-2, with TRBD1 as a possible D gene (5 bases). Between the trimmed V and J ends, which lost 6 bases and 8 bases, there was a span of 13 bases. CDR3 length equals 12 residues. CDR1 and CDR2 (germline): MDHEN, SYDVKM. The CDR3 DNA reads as TGTGCCAGCAGAACCACAGGACGAGGCTACACCTTC. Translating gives CASRTTGRGYTF.

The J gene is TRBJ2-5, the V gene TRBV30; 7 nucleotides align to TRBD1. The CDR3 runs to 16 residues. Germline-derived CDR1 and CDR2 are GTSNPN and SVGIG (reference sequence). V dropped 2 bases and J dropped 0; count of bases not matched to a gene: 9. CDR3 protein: CAWSRPGQRYQETQYF. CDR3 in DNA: TGTGCCTGGAGTCGTCCGGGACAGAGGTACCAAGAGACCCAGTACTTC.

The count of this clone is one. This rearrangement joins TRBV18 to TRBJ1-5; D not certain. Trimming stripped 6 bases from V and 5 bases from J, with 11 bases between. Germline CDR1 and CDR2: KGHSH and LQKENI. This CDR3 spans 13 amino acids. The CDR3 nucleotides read TGTGCCAGCTCCTCGGAGGGCCATCAGCCCCAGCATTTT. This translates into CASSSEGHQPQHF.

This chain's CDR3 is CASSYGTFNYEQYF. CDR3 DNA: TGTGCCAGCAGTTATGGGACTTTCAACTACGAGCAGTACTTC. V usage is TRBV6-6 and J usage is TRBJ2-7, with D possibly TRBD2 on 6 matching bases. The germline V gene encodes CDR1 MNHNY and CDR2 SVGAGI (reference sequence). The CDR3 extends over 14 amino acids. Trimming took 3 bases from V and 3 from J, leaving 12 bases between them.

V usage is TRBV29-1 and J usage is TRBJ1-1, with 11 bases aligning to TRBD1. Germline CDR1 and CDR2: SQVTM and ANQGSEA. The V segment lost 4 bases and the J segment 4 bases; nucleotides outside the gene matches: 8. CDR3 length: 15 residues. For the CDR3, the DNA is TGCAGCGTTGTACGGACAGGGGGCTTGGGCACTGAAGCTTTCTTT. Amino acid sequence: CSVVRTGGLGTEAFF.

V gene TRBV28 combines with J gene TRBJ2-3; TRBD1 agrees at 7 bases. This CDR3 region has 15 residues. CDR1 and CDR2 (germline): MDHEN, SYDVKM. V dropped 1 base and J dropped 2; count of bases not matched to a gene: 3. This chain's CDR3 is CASSLSDRDTDTQYF. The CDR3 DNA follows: TGTGCCAGCAGTTTATCCGACAGGGACACAGATACGCAGTATTTT. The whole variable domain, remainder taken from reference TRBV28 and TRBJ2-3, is DVKVTQSSRYLVKRTGEKVFLECVQDMDHENMFWYRQDPGLGLRLIYFSYDVKMKEKGDIPEGYSVSREKKERFSLILESASTNQTSMYLCASSLSDRDTDTQYFGPGTRLTVL.

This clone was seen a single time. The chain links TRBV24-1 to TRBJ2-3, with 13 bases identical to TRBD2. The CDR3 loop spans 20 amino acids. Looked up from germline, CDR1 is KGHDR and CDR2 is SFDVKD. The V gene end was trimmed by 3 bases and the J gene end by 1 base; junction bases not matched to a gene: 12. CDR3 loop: CATSDRTSGSLVAGTDTQYF. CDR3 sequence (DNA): TGTGCCACCAGTGATCGGACTAGCGGGAGTCTCGTTGCTGGCACAGATACGCAGTATTTT.

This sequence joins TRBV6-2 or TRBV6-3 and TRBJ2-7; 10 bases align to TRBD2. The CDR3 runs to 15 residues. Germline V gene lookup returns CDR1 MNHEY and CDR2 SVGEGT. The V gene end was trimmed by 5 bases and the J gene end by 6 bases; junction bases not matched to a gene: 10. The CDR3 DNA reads TGTGCCAGCAGTACCGGTCTAGCGGGAGCAGTCGAGCAGTACTTC. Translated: CASSTGLAGAVEQYF.

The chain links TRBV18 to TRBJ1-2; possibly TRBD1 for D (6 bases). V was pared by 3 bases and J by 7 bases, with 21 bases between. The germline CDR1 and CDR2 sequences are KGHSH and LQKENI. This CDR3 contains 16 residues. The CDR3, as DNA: TGTGCCAGCTCACCTTCGTGGGGCAGGGGAAGTAGTGGCTACACCTTC. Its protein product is CASSPSWGRGSSGYTF.